This TCR beta chain was obtained from a study of shared clonotypes between healthy human individuals. Points from the study as a whole: When naive CD4 clonotypes were compared across a few donors, 5% to 5.5% were shared.

An approximately 220 ng quantity of DNA, roughly 29,000 T cell genomes, went into the sorted-subset replicate PCRs. Profiling relied on immunoSEQ multiplex PCR, and the TCRdb table lists in-frame clones only, not all of them. The sample includes a few million clones, 90% to 95% seen only once; the top ten take around 0.4%. Donors, without exception, were Caucasian adults residing in Nashville, Tennessee. In the CD4+ fraction, cells were divided into CD45RA+ naive and CD45RA-negative memory subsets. For this clone: The antigen remains undetermined.

Looked up from germline, CDR1 is SNHLY and CDR2 is FYNNEI. The CDR3 has 14 amino acids. The V end lost 7 bases, the J end lost 6 bases, and 19 bases lay between the germline ends. This receptor was obtained from a man younger than 30 in good health. Some clones in this sample may be carry-over from other donors' samples. The sample consisted of naive CD4+ T cells from PBMCs. Subset meaning: CD45RA+ positively selected. This sequence joins TRBV2 and TRBJ2-7; D might be TRBD1 (7 bases). The CDR3 loop reads CASTGNGGGSEQYF. In nucleotides, the CDR3 is TGTGCCAGCACGGGTAATGGAGGGGGCTCCGAGCAGTACTTC. Looking up the rest from reference TRBV2 and TRBJ2-7 gives the full variable domain: EPEVTQTPSHQVTQMGQEVILRCVPISNHLYFYWYRQILGQKVEFLVSFYNNEISEKSEIFDDQFSVERPDGSNFTLKIRSTKLEDSAMYFCASTGNGGGSEQYFGPGTRLTVT.